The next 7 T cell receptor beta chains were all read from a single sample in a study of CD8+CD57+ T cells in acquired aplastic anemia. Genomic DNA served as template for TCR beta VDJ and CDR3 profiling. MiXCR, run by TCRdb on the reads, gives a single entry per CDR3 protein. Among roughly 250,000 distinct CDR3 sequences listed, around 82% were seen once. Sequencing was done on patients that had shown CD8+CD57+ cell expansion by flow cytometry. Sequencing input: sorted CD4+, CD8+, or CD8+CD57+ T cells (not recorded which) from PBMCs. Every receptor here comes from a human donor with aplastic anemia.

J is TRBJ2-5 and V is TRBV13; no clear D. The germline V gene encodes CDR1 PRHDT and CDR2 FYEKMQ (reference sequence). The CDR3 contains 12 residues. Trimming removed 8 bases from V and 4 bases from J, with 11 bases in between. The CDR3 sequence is CASGTALETQYF. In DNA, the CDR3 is TGTGCCAGCGGCACCGCTCTAGAGACCCAGTACTTC.

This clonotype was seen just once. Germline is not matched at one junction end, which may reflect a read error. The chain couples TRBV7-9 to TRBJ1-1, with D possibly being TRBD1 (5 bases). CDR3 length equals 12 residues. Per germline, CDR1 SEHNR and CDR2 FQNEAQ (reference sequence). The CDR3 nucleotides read TGCGCCAGCAGCCAGAACAAGGGGAAAGCTTTCTTT. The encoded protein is CASSQNKGKAFF. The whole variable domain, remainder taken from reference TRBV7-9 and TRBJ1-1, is DTGVSQNPRHKITKRGQNVTFRCDPISEHNRLYWYRQTLGQGPEFLTYFQNEAQLEKSRLLSDRFSAERPKGSFSTLEIQRTEQGDSAMYLCASSQNKGKAFFGQGTRLTVV.

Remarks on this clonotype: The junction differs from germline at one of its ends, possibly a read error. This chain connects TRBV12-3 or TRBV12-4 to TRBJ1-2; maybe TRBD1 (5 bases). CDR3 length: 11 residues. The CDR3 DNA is TGTGCCAGCGGGACGAACTATGGTTACACCTTC. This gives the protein CASGTNYGYTF.

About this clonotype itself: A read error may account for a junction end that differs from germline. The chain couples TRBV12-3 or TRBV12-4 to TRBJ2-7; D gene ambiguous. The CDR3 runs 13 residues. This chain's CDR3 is CASSLGTPYEQYF. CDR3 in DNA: TGTGCCAGCAGCTTAGGAACACCGTACGAGCAGTACTTC.

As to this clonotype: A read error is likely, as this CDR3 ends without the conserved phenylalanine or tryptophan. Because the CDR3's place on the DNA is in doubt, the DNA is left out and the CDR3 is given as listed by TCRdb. Here the CDR3 reads CSVAEIYGYAFGSGTRL. V and J are TRBV29-1 and TRBJ1-1; TRBD1, as called in the table, went unchecked against the DNA. Germline-derived CDR1 and CDR2 are SQVTM and ANQGSEA. Including both end residues, the CDR3 is 17 amino acids long.

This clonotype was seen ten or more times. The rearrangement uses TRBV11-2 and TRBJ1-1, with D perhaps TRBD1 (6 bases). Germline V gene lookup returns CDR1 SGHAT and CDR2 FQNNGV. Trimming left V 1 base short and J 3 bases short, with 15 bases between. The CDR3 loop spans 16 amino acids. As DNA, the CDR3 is TGTGCCAGCAGCTTAGGGAGGGGTTCAGGGGACACTGAAGCTTTCTTT. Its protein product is CASSLGRGSGDTEAFF.

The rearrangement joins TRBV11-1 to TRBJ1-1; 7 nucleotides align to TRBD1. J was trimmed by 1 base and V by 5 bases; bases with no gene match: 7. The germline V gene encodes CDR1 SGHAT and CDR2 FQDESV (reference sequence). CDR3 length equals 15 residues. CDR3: CASSQTYRGNTEAFF. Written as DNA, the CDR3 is TGTGCCAGCAGCCAGACATACAGGGGGAACACTGAAGCTTTCTTT.